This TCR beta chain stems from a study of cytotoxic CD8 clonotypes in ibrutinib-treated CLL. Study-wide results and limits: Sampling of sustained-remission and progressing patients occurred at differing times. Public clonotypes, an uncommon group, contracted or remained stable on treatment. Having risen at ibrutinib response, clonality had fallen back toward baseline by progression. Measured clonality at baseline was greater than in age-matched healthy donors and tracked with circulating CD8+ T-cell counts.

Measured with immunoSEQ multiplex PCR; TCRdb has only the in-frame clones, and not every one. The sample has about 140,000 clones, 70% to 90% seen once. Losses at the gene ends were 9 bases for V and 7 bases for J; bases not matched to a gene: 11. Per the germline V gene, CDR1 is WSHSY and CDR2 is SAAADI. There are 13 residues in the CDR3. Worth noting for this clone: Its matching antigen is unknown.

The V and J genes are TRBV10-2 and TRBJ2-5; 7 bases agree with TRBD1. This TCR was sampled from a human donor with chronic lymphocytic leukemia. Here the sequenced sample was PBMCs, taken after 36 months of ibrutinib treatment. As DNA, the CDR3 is TGCGCCAGGCTACAGGGGCAGTTACGGACCCAGTACTTC. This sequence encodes CARLQGQLRTQYF.